This section outlines one T cell receptor (beta chain) sequence together with its context. The source of the sample is a study of beta chain features in type 1 diabetes. All of the isolated RNA was reverse transcribed, so expressed TCRB transcripts were sequenced. Produced via immunoSEQ multiplex PCR; TCRdb's table is partial and in-frame only. The sample contains 300,000 or so clones, less than 10% of which appear only once. This clonotype originated in a woman between 18 and 29 years old in good health. Source material: central memory CD4+ T cells from blood.

The CDR3 here is CASRRRVAGADTQYF. CDR3 nucleotides: TGTGCCAGTAGAAGAAGGGTAGCGGGAGCAGATACGCAGTATTTT. The chain joins TRBV19 to TRBJ2-3, with TRBD2 matching 9 bases. The V segment lost 6 bases and the J segment 4 bases; nucleotides outside the gene matches: 8. Germline assignment: CDR1 LNHDA and CDR2 SQIVND (reference sequence). The CDR3 sequence is 15 residues long. The complete variable domain, with remaining parts taken from reference TRBV19 and TRBJ2-3, reads DGGITQSPKYLFRKEGQNVTLSCEQNLNHDAMYWYRQDPGQGLRLIYYSQIVNDFQKGDIAEGYSVSREKKESFPLTVTSAQKNPTAFYLCASRRRVAGADTQYFGPGTRLTVL.